The 14 T cell receptor beta chains in this list originate from one sample, sequenced in a study of OX40 agonist ivuxolimab in advanced cancers. Produced via immunoSEQ multiplex PCR; TCRdb's table is partial and in-frame only. The data contain under 60,000 clones, under 90% of them singletons. The specimen was CD4+ or CD8+ T cells sorted from blood, collected in a trial of the OX40 agonist ivuxolimab. These receptor sequences come from an adult with an advanced solid tumor such as melanoma, head and neck, liver or kidney cancer.

V gene TRBV28 combines with J gene TRBJ2-7; 8 nucleotides align to TRBD1. V lost 1 base, J lost 3 bases, and 11 bases stayed unmatched. Germline assignment: CDR1 MDHEN and CDR2 SYDVKM. CDR3 length equals 17 residues. Here the CDR3 DNA reads TGTGCCAGCAGTTTATATGCTGCCGGGACAGGTCGCTACGAGCAGTACTTC. This gives the protein CASSLYAAGTGRYEQYF.

The V gene is TRBV6-6, the J gene TRBJ2-7; 7 positions match TRBD2. Germline assignment: CDR1 MNHNY and CDR2 SVGAGI (reference sequence). The CDR3 covers 16 residues. Trimming at V came to 7 bases and at J to 5 bases, leaving 17 bases not matched to a gene. The CDR3 spells CASNQGGLADFHEQYF. The CDR3 bases are TGTGCCAGCAACCAGGGTGGGCTAGCGGACTTTCACGAGCAGTACTTC.

V gene TRBV23-1 combines with J gene TRBJ2-5, with 7 bases aligning to TRBD2. TRBV23-1 is designated an ORF whose function remains uncertain. V was clipped by 3 bases and J by 0 bases; unmatched bases: 7. CDR3 length equals 16 residues. Here the CDR3 DNA reads TGCGCCAGCAGTCACCTCGGGGAGGGAGACCAAGAGACCCAGTACTTC. It translates to CASSHLGEGDQETQYF.

The gene calls are TRBV7-3 and TRBJ2-3; 9 nucleotides agree with TRBD2. The CDR3 length is 15 residues. The V gene's germline CDR1 is SGHTA and CDR2 FQGTGA. The junction had 6 bases not matched to a gene; V was cut back by 5 bases and J by 3 bases. The CDR3 here is CASSPSGIGTDTQYF. CDR3 nucleotide sequence: TGTGCCAGCAGCCCTAGCGGGATTGGAACAGATACGCAGTATTTT. Full variable domain (outside the CDR3, taken from reference TRBV7-3 and TRBJ2-3): GAGVSQTPSNKVTEKGKYVELRCDPISGHTALYWYRQSLGQGPEFLIYFQGTGAADDSGLPNDRFFAVRPEGSVSTLKIQRTERGDSAVYLCASSPSGIGTDTQYFGPGTRLTVL.

The rearrangement joins TRBV30 to TRBJ2-3; TRBD2 might be the D (6 bases). Trimming stripped 5 bases from V and 5 bases from J, with 8 bases between. The CDR3 is 11 residues long. Germline CDR1 reads GTSNPN; CDR2 reads SVGIG (reference sequence). The CDR3 nucleotides read TGTGCCTGGGGAGCGGGAGATACGCAGTATTTT. Encoded protein: CAWGAGDTQYF.

The chain couples TRBV25-1 to TRBJ2-7, with D possibly matching TRBD1 (6 bases). The germline V gene encodes CDR1 MGHDK and CDR2 SYGVNS. This CDR3 has 14 amino acids. Trimming removed 5 bases at V and 0 bases at J, with 11 bases between. DNA for the CDR3: TGTGCCAGCAGTCTGGAACAGGGCTCCTACGAGCAGTACTTC. Protein: CASSLEQGSYEQYF.

This clone has a single count. V usage is TRBV2 and J usage is TRBJ2-7; no reliable D call. Germline-derived CDR1 and CDR2 are SNHLY and FYNNEI. The CDR3 spans 12 residues. Trimming pared 6 bases from V and 3 bases from J, leaving 9 bases between. The CDR3 sequence is CASSPRGYEQYF. CDR3 sequence (DNA): TGTGCCAGCAGCCCACGCGGCTACGAGCAGTACTTC. Variable domain in full (rest from reference TRBV2 and TRBJ2-7): EPEVTQTPSHQVTQMGQEVILRCVPISNHLYFYWYRQILGQKVEFLVSFYNNEISEKSEIFDDQFSVERPDGSNFTLKIRSTKLEDSAMYFCASSPRGYEQYFGPGTRLTVT.

This chain connects TRBV11-3 to TRBJ2-1; a weak D match, TRBD1 (5 bases). Germline V gene sequence: CDR1 SGHNT, CDR2 YENEEA. The CDR3 has 15 residues. Trimming removed 0 bases at V and 0 bases at J, with 6 bases between. CDR3 protein: CASSLDRDSYNEQFF. The DNA of the CDR3 is TGTGCCAGCAGCTTAGACAGGGACTCCTACAATGAGCAGTTCTTC.

This clone has just one count. This may arise from a read error, as a much more abundant clone is one base away. The chain recombines TRBV4-2 with TRBJ2-3; D may correspond to TRBD1 or TRBD2 (7 bases each). The CDR3 contains 16 residues. Per germline, CDR1 LGHNA and CDR2 YNFKEQ. The chain's CDR3 is CAGSRGGGSATDTQYF. The CDR3 region has the DNA TGTGCCGGCAGCCGAGGGGGCGGGAGTGCGACAGATACGCAGTATTTT.

The gene calls are TRBV5-5 and TRBJ2-5; 11 nucleotides line up with TRBD1. Trimming at V came to 2 bases and at J to 5 bases, leaving 8 bases not matched to a gene. CDR1 is SGHKS and CDR2 is YYEKEE in the germline V gene (reference sequence). CDR3 size: 16 residues. CDR3 region: CASSLSRTGGGETQYF. As DNA, the CDR3 is TGTGCCAGCAGCTTAAGTAGGACAGGGGGCGGGGAGACCCAGTACTTC.

The chain combines TRBV9 with TRBJ2-7; 9 nucleotides match TRBD2. Germline loops: CDR1 SGDLS, CDR2 YYNGEE. The CDR3 has 15 residues. The J segment lost 2 bases and the V segment lost 4 bases, leaving 7 bases of the junction unmatched. The DNA for the CDR3 is TGTGCCAGCAGCCCCCGGGTAGCGGGGGCCTACGAGCAGTACTTC. It specifies CASSPRVAGAYEQYF.

This chain's CDR3 is CASTPVGGLRYTEAFF. The CDR3 DNA follows: TGTGCCAGCACCCCGGTCGGGGGATTGAGGTACACTGAAGCTTTCTTT. J is TRBJ1-1 and V is TRBV5-6; perhaps TRBD1 as D (5 bases). The CDR3 loop spans 16 amino acids. Germline V gene lookup returns CDR1 SGHDT and CDR2 YYEEEE. Trimming cost V 6 bases and J 3 bases, with 21 bases left between them.

The chain links TRBV7-8 to TRBJ2-3; possibly TRBD1 or TRBD2 for D (5 bases each). Germline V CDR1 and CDR2: SGHVS, FQNEAQ. The CDR3 sequence is 15 residues long. Trimming took off 5 bases at V and 5 bases at J, with 17 bases between the two ends. The CDR3 region has the DNA TGTGCCAGCAGCACACCGGGACCCCAGGAAGATACGCAGTATTTT. Translation gives CASSTPGPQEDTQYF.

The chain recombines TRBV13 with TRBJ1-3, with 7 positions matching TRBD1. CDR1 and CDR2 (germline): PRHDT, FYEKMQ (reference sequence). The CDR3 covers 14 residues. V was pared by 3 bases and J by 9 bases, with 8 bases of the junction left unmatched. The CDR3 DNA reads as TGTGCCAGCAGCTTCAGACAGGGTAGTGGCACCATATATTTT. This gives the protein CASSFRQGSGTIYF.